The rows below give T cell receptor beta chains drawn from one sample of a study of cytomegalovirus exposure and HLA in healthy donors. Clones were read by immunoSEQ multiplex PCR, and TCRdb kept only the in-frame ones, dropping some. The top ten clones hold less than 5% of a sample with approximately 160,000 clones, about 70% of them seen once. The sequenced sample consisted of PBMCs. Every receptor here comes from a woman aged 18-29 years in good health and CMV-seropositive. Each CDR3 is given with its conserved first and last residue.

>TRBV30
CAWSEGGISNTEAFF
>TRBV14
CASSQLAPTDTQYF
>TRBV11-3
CASSGQDNAALYF
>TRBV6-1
CASPAPGVSYGYTF
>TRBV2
CASRSLDRQNEQFF
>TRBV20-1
CSAAAGTEAFF
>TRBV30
CAWSVGLNYEQYF
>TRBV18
CASSPSGTGGNYGYTF
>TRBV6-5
CASNRDRGRYEQYF
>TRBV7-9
CAIHQGYEQYF
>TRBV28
CASITGSSGNTIYF
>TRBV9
CASSVGDRGGQPQHF
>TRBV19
CASSKLAGEETQYF
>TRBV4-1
CASSPGGLRSTDTQYF
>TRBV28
CASSLPSGASYEQYF
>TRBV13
CASSFATGYSGNTIYF
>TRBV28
CASKQGSHAYGYTF
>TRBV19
CASSGLQETQYF
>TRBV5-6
CASSRFSGTSGDQYF
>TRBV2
CASRVTGVHGYTF
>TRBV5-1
CASSPPWSGETQYF
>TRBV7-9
CASLTATGYEQYF